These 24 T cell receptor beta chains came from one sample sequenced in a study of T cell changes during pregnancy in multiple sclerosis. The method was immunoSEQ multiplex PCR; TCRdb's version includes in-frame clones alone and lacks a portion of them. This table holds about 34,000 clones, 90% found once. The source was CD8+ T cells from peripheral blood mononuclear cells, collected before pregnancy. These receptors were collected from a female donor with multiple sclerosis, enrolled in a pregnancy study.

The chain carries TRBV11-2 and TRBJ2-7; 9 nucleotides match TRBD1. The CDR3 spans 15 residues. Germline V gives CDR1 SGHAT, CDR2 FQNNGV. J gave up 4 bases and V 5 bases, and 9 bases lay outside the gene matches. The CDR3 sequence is CASSQGRDRDYEQYF. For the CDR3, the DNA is TGTGCCAGCAGCCAAGGTCGGGACAGGGATTACGAGCAGTACTTC.

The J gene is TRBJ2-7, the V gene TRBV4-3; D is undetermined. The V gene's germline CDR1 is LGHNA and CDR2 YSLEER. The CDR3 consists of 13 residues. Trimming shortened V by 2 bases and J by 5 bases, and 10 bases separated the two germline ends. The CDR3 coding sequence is TGCGCCAGCAGCCAATTTAGTACCGACGAGCAGTACTTC. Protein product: CASSQFSTDEQYF.

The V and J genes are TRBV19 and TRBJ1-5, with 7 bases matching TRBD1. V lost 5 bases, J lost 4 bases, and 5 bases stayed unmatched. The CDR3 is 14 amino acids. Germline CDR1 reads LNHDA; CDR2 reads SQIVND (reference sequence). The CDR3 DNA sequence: TGTGCCAGTAGTGTGGGACAGCTAAATCAGCCCCAGCATTTT. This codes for CASSVGQLNQPQHF. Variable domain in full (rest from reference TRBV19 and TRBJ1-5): DGGITQSPKYLFRKEGQNVTLSCEQNLNHDAMYWYRQDPGQGLRLIYYSQIVNDFQKGDIAEGYSVSREKKESFPLTVTSAQKNPTAFYLCASSVGQLNQPQHFGDGTRLSIL.

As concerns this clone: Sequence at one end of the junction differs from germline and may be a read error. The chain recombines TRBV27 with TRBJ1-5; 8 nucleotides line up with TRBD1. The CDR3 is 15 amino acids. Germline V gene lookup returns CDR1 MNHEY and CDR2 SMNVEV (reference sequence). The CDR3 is CASSVSAGGGQPQHF. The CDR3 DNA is TGTGCCAGCAGTGTATCCGCAGGGGGCGGTCAGCCCCAGCATTTT.

CDR3 nucleotides: TGCGCCAGCAGCCCATCAGCGGGGGCCGGCTACGAGCAGTACTTC. As protein: CASSPSAGAGYEQYF. The V and J genes are TRBV4-3 and TRBJ2-7; 8 bases are shared with TRBD2. Looked up from germline, CDR1 is LGHNA and CDR2 is YSLEER. The CDR3 extends over 15 amino acids. The ends lost 4 bases at V and 3 bases at J; junction bases unmatched: 8.

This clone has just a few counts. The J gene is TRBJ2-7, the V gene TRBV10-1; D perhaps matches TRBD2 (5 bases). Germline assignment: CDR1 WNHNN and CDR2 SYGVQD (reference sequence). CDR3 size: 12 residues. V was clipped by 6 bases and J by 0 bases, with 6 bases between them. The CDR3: CASSRDSYEQYF. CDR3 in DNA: TGCGCCAGCAGCCGGGACTCCTACGAGCAGTACTTC.

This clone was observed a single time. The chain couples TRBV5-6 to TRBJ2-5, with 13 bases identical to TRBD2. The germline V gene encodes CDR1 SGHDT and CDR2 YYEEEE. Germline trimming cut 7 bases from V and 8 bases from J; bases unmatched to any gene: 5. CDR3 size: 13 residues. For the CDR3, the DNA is TGTGCCAGCCAGGGGACTAGCGGGATTACCCAGTACTTC. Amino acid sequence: CASQGTSGITQYF.

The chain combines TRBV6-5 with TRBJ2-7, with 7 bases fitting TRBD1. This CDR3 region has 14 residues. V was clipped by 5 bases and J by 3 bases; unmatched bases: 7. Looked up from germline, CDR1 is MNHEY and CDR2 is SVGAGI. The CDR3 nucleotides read TGTGCCAGCAGTGCACAGGGGATCGGCTACGAGCAGTACTTC. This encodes CASSAQGIGYEQYF.

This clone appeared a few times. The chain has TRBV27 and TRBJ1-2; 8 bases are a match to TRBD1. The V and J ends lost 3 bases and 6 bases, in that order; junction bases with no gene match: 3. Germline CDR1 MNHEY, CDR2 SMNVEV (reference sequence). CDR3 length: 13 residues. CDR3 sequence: CASSFQGAHGYTF. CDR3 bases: TGTGCCAGCAGTTTTCAGGGGGCGCATGGCTACACCTTC.

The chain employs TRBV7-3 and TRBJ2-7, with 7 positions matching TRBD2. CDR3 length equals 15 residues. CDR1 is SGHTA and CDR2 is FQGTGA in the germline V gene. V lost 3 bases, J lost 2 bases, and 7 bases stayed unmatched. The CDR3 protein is CASSFGLGGTYEQYF. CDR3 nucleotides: TGTGCCAGCAGCTTTGGACTAGGCGGGACCTACGAGCAGTACTTC. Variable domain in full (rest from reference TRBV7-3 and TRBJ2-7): GAGVSQTPSNKVTEKGKYVELRCDPISGHTALYWYRQSLGQGPEFLIYFQGTGAADDSGLPNDRFFAVRPEGSVSTLKIQRTERGDSAVYLCASSFGLGGTYEQYFGPGTRLTVT.

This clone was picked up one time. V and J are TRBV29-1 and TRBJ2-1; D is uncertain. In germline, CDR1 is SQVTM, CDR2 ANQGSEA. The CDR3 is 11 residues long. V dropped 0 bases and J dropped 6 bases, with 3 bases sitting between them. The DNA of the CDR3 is TGCAGCGTTGAAGATCGCAATGAGCAGTTCTTC. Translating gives CSVEDRNEQFF.

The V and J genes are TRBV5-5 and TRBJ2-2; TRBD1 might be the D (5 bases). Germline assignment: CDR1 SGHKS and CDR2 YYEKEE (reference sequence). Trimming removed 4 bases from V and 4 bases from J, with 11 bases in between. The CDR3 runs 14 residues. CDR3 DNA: TGTGCCAGCAGCATGTATAGGGGCACCGGGGAGCTGTTTTTT. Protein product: CASSMYRGTGELFF.

CDR3 sequence: CSVGGGFYGYTF. The CDR3 DNA reads TGCAGCGTTGGAGGAGGGTTCTATGGCTACACCTTC. The chain employs TRBV29-1 and TRBJ1-2; D is undetermined. Looked up from germline, CDR1 is SQVTM and CDR2 is ANQGSEA. This CDR3 has 12 residues. The ends were cut back, 4 bases at V and 4 bases at J, with 10 bases in the middle.

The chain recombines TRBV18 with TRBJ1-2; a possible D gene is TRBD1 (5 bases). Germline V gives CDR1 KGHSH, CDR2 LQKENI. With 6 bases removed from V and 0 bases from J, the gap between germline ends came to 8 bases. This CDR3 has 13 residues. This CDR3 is CASSDRANYGYTF. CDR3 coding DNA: TGTGCCAGCTCCGACAGAGCTAACTATGGCTACACCTTC.

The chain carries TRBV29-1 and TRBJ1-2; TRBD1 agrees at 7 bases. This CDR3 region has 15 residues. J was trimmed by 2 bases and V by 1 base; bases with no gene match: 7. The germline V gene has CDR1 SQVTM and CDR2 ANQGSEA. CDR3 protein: CSVEGITGQNYGYTF. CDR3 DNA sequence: TGCAGCGTTGAAGGGATCACGGGACAGAACTATGGCTACACCTTC.

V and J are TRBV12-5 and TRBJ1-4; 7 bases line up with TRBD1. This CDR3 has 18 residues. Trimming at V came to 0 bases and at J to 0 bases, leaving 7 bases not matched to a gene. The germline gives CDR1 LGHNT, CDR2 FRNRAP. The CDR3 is CASGLVLDRVATNEKLFF. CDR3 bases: TGTGCTAGTGGTTTGGTACTTGACAGGGTTGCAACTAATGAAAAACTGTTTTTT.

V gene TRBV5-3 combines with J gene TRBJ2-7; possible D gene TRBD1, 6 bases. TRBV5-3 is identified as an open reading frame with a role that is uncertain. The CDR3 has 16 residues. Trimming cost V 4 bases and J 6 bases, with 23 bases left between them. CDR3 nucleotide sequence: TGTGCCAGAAGCGTCTCCGGGACAACCCCGGGGTCCGAGCAGTACTTC. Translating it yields CARSVSGTTPGSEQYF.

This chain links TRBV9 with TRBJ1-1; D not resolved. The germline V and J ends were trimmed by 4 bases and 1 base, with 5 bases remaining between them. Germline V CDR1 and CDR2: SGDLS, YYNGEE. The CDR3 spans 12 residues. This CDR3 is CASSPENTEAFF. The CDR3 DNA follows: TGTGCCAGCAGCCCAGAGAACACTGAAGCTTTCTTT.

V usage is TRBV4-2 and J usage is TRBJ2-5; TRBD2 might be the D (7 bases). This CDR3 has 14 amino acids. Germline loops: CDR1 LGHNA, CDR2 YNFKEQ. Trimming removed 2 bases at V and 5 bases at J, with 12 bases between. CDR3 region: CASSQQGGEETQYF. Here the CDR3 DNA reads TGTGCCAGCAGCCAACAAGGGGGGGAGGAGACCCAGTACTTC.

The CDR3 DNA follows: TGTGCCAGCAGTGACTCCGGGGGAGGCCCCTACAATGAGCAGTTCTTC. Its protein product is CASSDSGGGPYNEQFF. This chain joins TRBV6-4 and TRBJ2-1, with D perhaps matching TRBD2 (6 bases). This CDR3 is built from 16 residues. Trimming left V 0 bases short and J 2 bases short, with 11 bases between. Germline V gene data show CDR1 as MRHNA and CDR2 as SNTAGT.

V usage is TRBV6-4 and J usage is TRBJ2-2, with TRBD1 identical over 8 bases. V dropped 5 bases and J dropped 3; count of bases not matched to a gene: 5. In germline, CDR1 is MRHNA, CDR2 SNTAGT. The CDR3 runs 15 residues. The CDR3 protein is CASSKTGADTGELFF. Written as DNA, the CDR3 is TGTGCCAGCAGTAAGACAGGGGCGGACACCGGGGAGCTGTTTTTT.

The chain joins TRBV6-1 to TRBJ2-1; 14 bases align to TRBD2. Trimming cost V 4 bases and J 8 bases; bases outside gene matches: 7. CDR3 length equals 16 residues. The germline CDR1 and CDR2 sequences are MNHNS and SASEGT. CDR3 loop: CASSATGTSGSYEQFF. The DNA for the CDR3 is TGTGCCAGCAGTGCCACCGGGACTAGCGGGAGCTATGAGCAGTTCTTC.

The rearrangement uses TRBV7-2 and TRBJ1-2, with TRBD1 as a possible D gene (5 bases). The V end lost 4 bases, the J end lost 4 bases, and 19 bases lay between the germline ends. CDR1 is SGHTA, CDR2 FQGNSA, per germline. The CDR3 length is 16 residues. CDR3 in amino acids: CASSSLGEVHSYGYTF. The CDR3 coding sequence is TGTGCCAGCAGCTCCTTAGGGGAAGTCCACAGCTATGGCTACACCTTC.

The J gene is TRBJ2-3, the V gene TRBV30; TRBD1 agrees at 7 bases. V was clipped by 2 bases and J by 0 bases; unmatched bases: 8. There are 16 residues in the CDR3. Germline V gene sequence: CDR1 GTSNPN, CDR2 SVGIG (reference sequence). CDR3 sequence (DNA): TGTGCCTGGAGTCTAGGGACAGCCTATAGCACAGATACGCAGTATTTT. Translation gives CAWSLGTAYSTDTQYF.